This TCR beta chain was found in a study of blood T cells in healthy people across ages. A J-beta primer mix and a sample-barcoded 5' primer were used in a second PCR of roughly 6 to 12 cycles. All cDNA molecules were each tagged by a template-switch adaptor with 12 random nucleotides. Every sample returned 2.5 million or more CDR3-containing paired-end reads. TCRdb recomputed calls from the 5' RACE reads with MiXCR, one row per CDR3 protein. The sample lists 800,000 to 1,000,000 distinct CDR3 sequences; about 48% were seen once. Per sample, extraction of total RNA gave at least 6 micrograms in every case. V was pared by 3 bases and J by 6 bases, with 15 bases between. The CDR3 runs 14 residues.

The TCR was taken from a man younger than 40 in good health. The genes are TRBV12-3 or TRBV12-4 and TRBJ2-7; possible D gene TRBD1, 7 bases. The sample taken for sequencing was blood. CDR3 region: CASSFAEGAGEQYF. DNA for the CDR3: TGTGCCAGCAGTTTCGCGGAGGGGGCTGGCGAGCAGTACTTC.